This passage covers 13 T cell receptor beta chains from one sample sequenced in a study of T cell changes during pregnancy in multiple sclerosis. Sequencing used immunoSEQ multiplex PCR; TCRdb keeps in-frame clones, though not all of them. The data show about 70,000 clones, with roughly 94% seen just once and less than 0.65% held by the top ten. The source was peripheral blood, collected in the third trimester of pregnancy. Source of these receptors: a female donor with multiple sclerosis, enrolled in a pregnancy study.

This chain links TRBV5-1 with TRBJ1-6, with D unclear. The length of the CDR3 is 13 residues. In germline, CDR1 is SGHRS, CDR2 YFSETQ. The V end was cut by 4 bases, the J end by 6 bases, with 8 bases between. In nucleotides, the CDR3 is TGCGCCAGCAGCCAGGATGGTAATTCACCCCTCCACTTT. This translates into CASSQDGNSPLHF.

V usage is TRBV5-1 and J usage is TRBJ2-1; possible D gene TRBD2, 7 bases. The CDR3 is 15 residues long. Deletions cut 2 bases from V and 7 bases from J, with 16 bases between. Germline CDR1 and CDR2: SGHRS and YFSETQ. CDR3 nucleotides: TGCGCCAGCAGCTTTCCTGGGGGGGCCCGGAATGAGCAGTTCTTC. Its protein product is CASSFPGGARNEQFF.

The V call is TRBV19, the J call TRBJ1-5; possible D gene TRBD1, 6 bases. The V and J ends lost 7 bases and 0 bases respectively, with 10 bases between them. The CDR3 contains 14 residues. CDR1 is LNHDA and CDR2 is SQIVND in the germline V gene (reference sequence). The CDR3 coding sequence is TGTGCCAGTAAGGACAGATCTAGCAATCAGCCCCAGCATTTT. Translated: CASKDRSSNQPQHF.

V and J are TRBV7-2 and TRBJ2-5; D is unresolved. There are 13 residues in the CDR3. V was shortened by 4 bases and J by 6 bases, with 12 bases between the two germline ends. Germline assignment: CDR1 SGHTA and CDR2 FQGNSA. For the CDR3, the DNA is TGTGCCAGCAGCTCTTCGATGGCCCAGACCCAGTACTTC. Its protein product is CASSSSMAQTQYF.

The CDR3, as DNA: TGTGCCAGCAGTGACTGGCGCTTGCGAGGGGGCTACACCTTC. This encodes CASSDWRLRGGYTF. The chain combines TRBV6-4 with TRBJ1-2; D gene unclear. The V end lost 1 base, the J end lost 8 bases, and 14 bases lay between the germline ends. Per the germline V gene, CDR1 is MRHNA and CDR2 is SNTAGT. This CDR3 spans 14 amino acids.

This chain links TRBV7-2 with TRBJ2-5, with 9 bases identical to TRBD1. J gave up 5 bases and V 0 bases, and 1 base lay outside the gene matches. Germline CDR1 is SGHTA and CDR2 is FQGNSA. The CDR3 contains 14 residues. The CDR3 loop is CASSLAGQGETQYF. The DNA for the CDR3 is TGTGCCAGCAGCTTAGCCGGACAGGGGGAGACCCAGTACTTC.

The chain is built from TRBV19 and TRBJ1-4; the match to TRBD1 covers 7 bases. V was pared by 7 bases and J by 3 bases, with 8 bases of the junction left unmatched. The CDR3 totals 15 residues. CDR1 is LNHDA, CDR2 SQIVND, per germline (reference sequence). The CDR3 sequence is CASTLSRGPNEKLFF. In DNA, the CDR3 is TGTGCCAGTACCCTTTCAAGGGGGCCTAATGAAAAACTGTTTTTT.

The chain has TRBV15 and TRBJ2-7; a possible D gene is TRBD1 (5 bases). Germline lookup yields CDR1 LNHNV and CDR2 YYDKDF (reference sequence). V dropped 1 base and J dropped 6 bases, with 10 bases sitting between them. The CDR3 consists of 13 residues. CDR3: CATSRVRAGEQYF. CDR3 nucleotide sequence: TGTGCCACCAGCAGAGTCAGGGCCGGCGAGCAGTACTTC.

V is TRBV11-2 and J is TRBJ2-1; 9 bases fit TRBD2. The CDR3 covers 19 residues. The junction had 19 bases not matched to a gene; V was cut back by 2 bases and J by 8 bases. CDR1 and CDR2 from the germline V gene are SGHAT and FQNNGV. This CDR3 reads CASSLRGGAFPLHQDEQFF. The CDR3, as DNA: TGTGCCAGCAGCTTACGCGGGGGGGCCTTCCCCCTTCACCAGGATGAGCAGTTCTTC. Using reference TRBV11-2 and TRBJ2-1 for the parts outside the CDR3, the full variable domain is EAGVAQSPRYKIIEKRQSVAFWCNPISGHATLYWYQQILGQGPKLLIQFQNNGVVDDSQLPKDRFSAERLKGVDSTLKIQPAKLEDSAVYLCASSLRGGAFPLHQDEQFFGPGTRLTVL.

This rearrangement joins TRBV2 to TRBJ2-7, with 7 nucleotides matching TRBD2. The CDR3 has 12 residues. V shed 7 bases and J 4 bases; nucleotides not matched to a gene: 4. Germline values: CDR1 SNHLY, CDR2 FYNNEI. The CDR3 region is CASTDSGYEQYF. The CDR3, as DNA: TGTGCCAGCACCGATAGCGGGTACGAGCAGTACTTC. The complete variable domain, with remaining parts taken from reference TRBV2 and TRBJ2-7, reads EPEVTQTPSHQVTQMGQEVILRCVPISNHLYFYWYRQILGQKVEFLVSFYNNEISEKSEIFDDQFSVERPDGSNFTLKIRSTKLEDSAMYFCASTDSGYEQYFGPGTRLTVT.

V is TRBV30 and J is TRBJ1-2, with D possibly TRBD1 on 6 matching bases. V was pared by 3 bases and J by 4 bases, with 18 bases between. This CDR3 region has 15 residues. Germline V lookup: CDR1 GTSNPN, CDR2 SVGIG (reference sequence). CDR3: CAWSYGGGLGYGYTF. CDR3 coding DNA: TGTGCCTGGAGCTACGGGGGGGGGCTTGGCTATGGCTACACCTTC. Full variable domain (missing parts from reference TRBV30 and TRBJ1-2): SQTIHQWPATLVQPVGSPLSLECTVEGTSNPNLYWYRQAAGRGLQLLFYSVGIGQISSEVPQNLSASRPQDRQFILSSKKLLLSDSGFYLCAWSYGGGLGYGYTFGSGTRLTVV.

This chain joins TRBV2 and TRBJ2-2; TRBD2 agrees at 15 bases. CDR1 SNHLY and CDR2 FYNNEI come from the germline V gene. The V and J ends lost 6 bases and 5 bases, in that order; junction bases with no gene match: 7. The CDR3 spans 17 residues. The CDR3 region is CASRSPGLAGGTGELFF. CDR3 nucleotide sequence: TGTGCCAGCAGGTCTCCGGGACTAGCGGGGGGAACCGGGGAGCTGTTTTTT.

The J gene is TRBJ1-1, the V gene TRBV29-1, with D maybe TRBD1 (6 bases). CDR3 length equals 14 residues. Trimming removed 7 bases from V and 2 bases from J, with 17 bases in between. CDR1 and CDR2 from the germline V gene are SQVTM and ANQGSEA. Here the CDR3 reads CSAGVGAVNTEAFF. The CDR3 DNA reads TGCAGCGCTGGGGTGGGGGCAGTTAACACTGAAGCTTTCTTT.